The 8 T cell receptor beta chains below all came from one sample that was sequenced in a study of identical twins. One entry per CDR3 protein results from TCRdb running MiXCR on the 5' RACE reads. The sample lists 570,000 or so distinct CDR3 sequences; around a tenth were seen once. The same data also contributed to another study, on yellow fever vaccine responses in identical twins.

The sequenced material came from PBMCs. The receptor set was obtained from a young woman in good health.

This clonotype was picked up many times. The chain recombines TRBV5-6 with TRBJ2-2, with 9 bases fitting TRBD1. After removal of 1 base from V and 4 bases from J, the junction contained 8 bases not matched to a gene. Germline assignment: CDR1 SGHDT and CDR2 YYEEEE. The CDR3 runs 17 residues. The CDR3 here is CASSLYGQGRITGELFF. The CDR3 nucleotides read TGTGCCAGCAGCTTGTACGGACAGGGGCGAATCACCGGGGAGCTGTTTTTT.

This clonotype came up a few times. This chain joins TRBV18 and TRBJ2-5; D is unclear. Germline values: CDR1 KGHSH, CDR2 LQKENI. V was trimmed by 6 bases and J by 2 bases, leaving 7 bases between them. The CDR3 is 12 residues long. CDR3 protein: CASSVQQETQYF. The CDR3 nucleotides read TGTGCCAGCTCCGTACAACAAGAGACCCAGTACTTC. The full variable domain, in which reference TRBV18 and TRBJ2-5 provide the parts outside the CDR3, is NAGVMQNPRHLVRRRGQEARLRCSPMKGHSHVYWYRQLPEEGLKFMVYLQKENIIDESGMPKERFSAEFPKEGPSILRIQQVVRGDSAAYFCASSVQQETQYFGPGTRLLVL.

In its sample, this clonotype was seen many times. The chain couples TRBV7-2 to TRBJ2-2, with 7 bases aligning to TRBD2. V gave up 10 bases and J gave up 4 bases; unmatched junction bases: 18. Germline CDR1 reads SGHTA; CDR2 reads FQGNSA. The CDR3 is 17 amino acids. The CDR3 DNA follows: TGTGCCACTCTCCCCCGCGGACTAGAAGGTTCCACCGGGGAGCTGTTTTTT. It yields the protein CATLPRGLEGSTGELFF.

The rearrangement links TRBV7-3 to TRBJ2-3; TRBD2 matches 9 bases. CDR3 length: 17 residues. V gave up 3 bases and J gave up 2 bases; unmatched junction bases: 9. CDR1 and CDR2 (germline): SGHTA, FQGTGA. The DNA for the CDR3 is TGTGCCAGCAGCTTTGATCTAGCGGGGTTATCCACAGATACGCAGTATTTT. Residues: CASSFDLAGLSTDTQYF.

The genes are TRBV5-1 and TRBJ2-6; D is undetermined. Germline values: CDR1 SGHRS, CDR2 YFSETQ. The CDR3 is 16 amino acids. V was cut by 0 bases and J by 0 bases, with 7 bases left in between. The CDR3 DNA reads as TGCGCCAGCAGCTTGGATCCGGACTCTGGGGCCAACGTCCTGACTTTC. Protein sequence: CASSLDPDSGANVLTF.

At least ten counts were recorded for this clonotype. The genes are TRBV28 and TRBJ1-2; TRBD1 is a possible D gene (6 bases). V shed 6 bases and J shed 4 bases, with 15 bases lying between them. The CDR3 extends over 14 amino acids. Germline lookup yields CDR1 MDHEN and CDR2 SYDVKM. In DNA form, the CDR3 reads TGTGCCAGCAGCACCTTACAGGGATCCTATGGCTACACCTTC. It encodes CASSTLQGSYGYTF.

This clonotype was counted at least ten times. This chain uses TRBV6-1 with TRBJ2-7; TRBD2 matches at 7 bases. J was trimmed by 2 bases and V by 4 bases; bases with no gene match: 5. CDR3 size: 14 residues. Germline CDR1 and CDR2: MNHNS and SASEGT. The CDR3 loop reads CASSASGITYEQYF. The CDR3 coding sequence is TGTGCCAGCAGTGCCAGCGGGATAACCTACGAGCAGTACTTC.

This clonotype was seen many times. The chain has TRBV7-6 and TRBJ1-1, with unresolved D. Germline assignment: CDR1 SGHVS and CDR2 FNYEAQ. This CDR3 spans 10 amino acids. V lost 3 bases, J lost 10 bases, and 6 bases lay in between. CDR3 bases: TGTGCCAGCAGCTTGGTGGGAGCTTTCTTT. Amino acid sequence: CASSLVGAFF.